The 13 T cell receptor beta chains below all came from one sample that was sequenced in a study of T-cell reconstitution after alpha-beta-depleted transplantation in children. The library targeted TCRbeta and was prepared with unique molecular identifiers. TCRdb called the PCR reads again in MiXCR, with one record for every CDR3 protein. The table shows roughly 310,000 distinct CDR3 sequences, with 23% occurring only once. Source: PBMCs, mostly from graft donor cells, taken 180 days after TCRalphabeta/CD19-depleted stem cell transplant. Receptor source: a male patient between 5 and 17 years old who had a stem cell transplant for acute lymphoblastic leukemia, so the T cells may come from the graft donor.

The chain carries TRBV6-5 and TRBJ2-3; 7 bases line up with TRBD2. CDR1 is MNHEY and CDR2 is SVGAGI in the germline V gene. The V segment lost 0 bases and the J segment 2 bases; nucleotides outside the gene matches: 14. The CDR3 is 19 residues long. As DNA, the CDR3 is TGTGCCAGCAGTTACTCTCGGGTTTGGTCGGGGGGACCCACAGATACGCAGTATTTT. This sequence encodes CASSYSRVWSGGPTDTQYF.

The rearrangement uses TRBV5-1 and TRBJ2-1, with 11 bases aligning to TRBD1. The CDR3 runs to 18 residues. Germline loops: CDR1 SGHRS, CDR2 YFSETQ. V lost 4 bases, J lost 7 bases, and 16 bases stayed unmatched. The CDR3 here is CASSNRDRGVPGENEQFF. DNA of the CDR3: TGCGCCAGCAGCAACCGGGACAGGGGGGTCCCTGGAGAGAATGAGCAGTTCTTC.

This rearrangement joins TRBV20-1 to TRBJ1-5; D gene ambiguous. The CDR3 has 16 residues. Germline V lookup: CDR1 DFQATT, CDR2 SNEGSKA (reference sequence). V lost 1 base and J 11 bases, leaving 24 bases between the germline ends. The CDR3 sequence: CSARGVPKKSGGSQHF. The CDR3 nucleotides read TGCAGTGCTAGAGGTGTCCCGAAAAAAAGCGGCGGGTCCCAGCATTTT.

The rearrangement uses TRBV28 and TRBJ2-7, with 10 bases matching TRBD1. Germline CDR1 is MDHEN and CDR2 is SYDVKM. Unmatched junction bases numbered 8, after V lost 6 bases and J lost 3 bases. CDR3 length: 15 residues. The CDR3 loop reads CASRRGGTGDYEQYF. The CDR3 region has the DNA TGTGCCAGCAGACGAGGCGGGACAGGGGACTACGAGCAGTACTTC.

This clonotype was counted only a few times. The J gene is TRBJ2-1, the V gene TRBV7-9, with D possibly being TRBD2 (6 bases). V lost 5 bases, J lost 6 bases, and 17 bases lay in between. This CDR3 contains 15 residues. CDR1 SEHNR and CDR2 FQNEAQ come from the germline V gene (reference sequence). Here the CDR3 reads CASSLGVGRPNEQFF. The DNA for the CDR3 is TGTGCCAGCAGCCTGGGCGTTGGGAGGCCCAATGAGCAGTTCTTC.

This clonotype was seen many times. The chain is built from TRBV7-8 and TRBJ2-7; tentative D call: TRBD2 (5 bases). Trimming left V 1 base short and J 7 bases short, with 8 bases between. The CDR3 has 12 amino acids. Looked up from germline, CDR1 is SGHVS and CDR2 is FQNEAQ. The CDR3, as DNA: TGTGCCAGCAGCTTAGGGTCGGGGGAGCAGTACTTC. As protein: CASSLGSGEQYF.

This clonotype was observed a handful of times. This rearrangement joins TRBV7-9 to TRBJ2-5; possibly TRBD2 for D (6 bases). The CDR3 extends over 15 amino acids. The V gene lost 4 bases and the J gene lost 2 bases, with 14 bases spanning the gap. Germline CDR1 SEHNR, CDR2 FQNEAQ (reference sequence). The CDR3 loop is CASSWTGTLQETQYF. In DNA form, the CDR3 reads TGTGCCAGCAGCTGGACCGGGACTCTTCAAGAGACCCAGTACTTC.

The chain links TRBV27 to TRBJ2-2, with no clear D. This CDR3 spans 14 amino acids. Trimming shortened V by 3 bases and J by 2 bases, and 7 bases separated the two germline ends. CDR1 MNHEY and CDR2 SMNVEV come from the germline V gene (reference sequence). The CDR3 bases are TGTGCCAGCAGTTTTTACGGAAACACCGGGGAGCTGTTTTTT. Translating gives CASSFYGNTGELFF.

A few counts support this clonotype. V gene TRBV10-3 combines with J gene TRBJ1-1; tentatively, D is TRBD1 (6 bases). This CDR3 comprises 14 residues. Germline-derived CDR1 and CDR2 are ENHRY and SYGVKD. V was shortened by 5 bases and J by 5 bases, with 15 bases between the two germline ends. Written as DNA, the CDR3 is TGTGCCATCAGTCAGACAGGACTGGGTACTGAAGCTTTCTTT. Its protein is CAISQTGLGTEAFF.

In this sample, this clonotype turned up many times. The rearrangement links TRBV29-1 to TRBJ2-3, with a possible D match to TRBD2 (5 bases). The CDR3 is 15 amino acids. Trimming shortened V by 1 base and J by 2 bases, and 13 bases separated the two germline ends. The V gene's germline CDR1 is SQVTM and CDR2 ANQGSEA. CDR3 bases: TGCAGCGTTGAAGCCCTGGACTCCAACACAGATACGCAGTATTTT. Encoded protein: CSVEALDSNTDTQYF.

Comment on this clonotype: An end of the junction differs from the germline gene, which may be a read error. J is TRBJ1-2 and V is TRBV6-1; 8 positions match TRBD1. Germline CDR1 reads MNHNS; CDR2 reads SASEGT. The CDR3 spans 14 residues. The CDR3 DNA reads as TGTGCCAGCGGCCTGACAGGGGTTAACTATGGCGACACCTTC. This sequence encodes CASGLTGVNYGDTF.

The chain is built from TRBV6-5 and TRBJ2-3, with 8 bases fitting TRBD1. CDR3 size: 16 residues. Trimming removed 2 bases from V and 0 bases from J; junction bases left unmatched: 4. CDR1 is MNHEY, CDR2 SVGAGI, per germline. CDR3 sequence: CASSYLHRGSTDTQYF. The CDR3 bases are TGTGCCAGCAGTTACCTTCACAGGGGGAGCACAGATACGCAGTATTTT.

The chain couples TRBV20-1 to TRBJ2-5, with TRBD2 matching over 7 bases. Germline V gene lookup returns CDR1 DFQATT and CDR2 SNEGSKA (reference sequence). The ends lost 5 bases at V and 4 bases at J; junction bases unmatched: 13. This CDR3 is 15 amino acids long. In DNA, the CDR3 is TGCAGTGCTCCCGATAGGACTAGAGTGAGAGAGACCCAGTACTTC. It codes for CSAPDRTRVRETQYF.